A selection of T cell receptor beta chains follows, all from one sample in a study of beta chain features in type 1 diabetes. Profiling relied on immunoSEQ multiplex PCR, and the TCRdb table lists in-frame clones only, not all of them. Of 900,000 or so clones in the sample, roughly a sixth are singletons; the top ten hold 0.02% to 0.025%. The sequencing input was naive CD4+ T cells from blood. The receptors were gathered from a woman aged 18 to 35 in good health. Both conserved end residues are part of each CDR3. Each record gives: CDR3 length, V gene, J gene, D gene, clone size, CDR3 DNA, CDR3 protein. D genes are given only for firm matches. Size tells how often a clone was seen (once, few, many) or the class of an expanded clone, and some rows leave it out.

>16|TRBV4-1|TRBJ1-1|.|few
TGCGCCAGCAGCCAAGATTCGGCAGGGGCGAGGACTGAAGCTTTCTTT
CASSQDSAGARTEAFF
>15|TRBV11-2|TRBJ2-7|.|few
TGTGCCAGCAGCTTGAACAGTGGCTCAGGCTACGAGCAGTACTTC
CASSLNSGSGYEQYF
>15|TRBV18|TRBJ1-1|.|.
TGTGCCAGCTCCGTGAAAAGGGGTTCGAACACTGAAGCTTTCTTT
CASSVKRGSNTEAFF
>15|TRBV4-2|TRBJ2-5|.|few
TGTGCCAGCAGCCAAGATGAGGGAGTAAAAGAGACCCAGTACTTC
CASSQDEGVKETQYF
>13|TRBV19|TRBJ1-5|TRBD1|.
TGTGCCAGTAGTGACAGGGGGATGGAGCCCCAGCATTTT
CASSDRGMEPQHF
>15|TRBV6-1|TRBJ1-4|.|few
TGTGCCAGCACTAGAAACGGACTTAAGAATGAAAAACTGTTTTTT
CASTRNGLKNEKLFF
>13|TRBV7-9|TRBJ2-2|TRBD2|.
TGCGCCAGCAGCCCCGTGGTAGCGGGAAAGCTGTTTTTT
CASSPVVAGKLFF
>13|TRBV7-2|TRBJ2-1|.|.
TGTGCCAGCAGGGACAGGGAGGGACATGAGCAGTTCTTC
CASRDREGHEQFF
>17|TRBV18|TRBJ2-2|.|.
TGTGCCAGCTTCCGAACCCAGGAGGCAGTGAACACCGGGGAGCTGTTTTTT
CASFRTQEAVNTGELFF
>12|TRBV28|TRBJ2-7|.|.
TGTGCCGTGGGGGGGGCGCTCTACGAGCAGTACTTC
CAVGGALYEQYF
>11|TRBV20-1|TRBJ2-7|.|.
TGCAGTGCTAGAGATTGGAGCGAGCAGTACTTC
CSARDWSEQYF
>14|TRBV14|TRBJ1-1|.|.
TGTGCCAGCAGCCTCGGGAGCTTGAACACTGAAGCTTTCTTT
CASSLGSLNTEAFF
>15|TRBV7-9|TRBJ2-7|TRBD1|few
TGTGCCAGCAGCTTAGGGACAGGGAGCTCCTACGAGCAGTACTTC
CASSLGTGSSYEQYF
>15|TRBV10-3|TRBJ2-3|TRBD2|.
TGTGCCATCAGTGGTGTTGCGGGAGACACAGATACGCAGTATTTT
CAISGVAGDTDTQYF
>13|TRBV19|TRBJ2-5|.|few
TGTGCCAGTAGTGGGAGCAGGAGGGAGACCCAGTACTTC
CASSGSRRETQYF
>13|TRBV5-4|TRBJ1-6|.|.
TGTGCCAGCAGCTTGGGGTTAGTGTCACCCCTCCACTTT
CASSLGLVSPLHF
>15|TRBV12-2|TRBJ2-7|.|.
TGTGCAAGTCGCTTAGCAGGTGTTCTTCCCTACGAGCAGTACTTC
CASRLAGVLPYEQYF
>16|TRBV9|TRBJ2-5|.|few
TGTGCCAGCAGCGTAGCCTCTGCTGGAGGGGGAGAGACCCAGTACTTC
CASSVASAGGGETQYF
>16|TRBV25-1|TRBJ2-5|.|few
TGTGCCAGCAGTGAATACGGGACTGTCCAACGAGAGACCCAGTACTTC
CASSEYGTVQRETQYF
>12|TRBV5-8|TRBJ1-1|.|.
TGTGCCAGCAGCTTGTTGAGGGCCGCAGCTTTCTTT
CASSLLRAAAFF
>12|TRBV28|TRBJ2-1|.|.
TGTGCCAGCCGCGGTATGGGGAATGAGCAGTTCTTC
CASRGMGNEQFF
>15|TRBV4-2|TRBJ1-4|.|.
TGTGCCAGCAGCCAAGTCTCGCCAGACTCTCCTCTTCAGTTTTTT
CASSQVSPDSPLQFF
>14|TRBV5-6|TRBJ1-1|.|few
TGTGCCAGCAGCTTAGCAGGAAGGAACACTGAAGCTTTCTTT
CASSLAGRNTEAFF
>15|TRBV6-5|TRBJ1-5|TRBD1|.
TGTGCCAGCAGCAAAGGGACAGGGGGCAATCAGCCCCAGCATTTT
CASSKGTGGNQPQHF
>16|TRBV11-2|TRBJ2-1|TRBD2|.
TGTGCCAGCAGCTTAGCGATGACTAGCGGCTACAATGAGCAGTTCTTC
CASSLAMTSGYNEQFF
>14|TRBV7-9|TRBJ2-1|.|.
TGTGCCAGCAGCCAACGAAGCTCCTACAATGAGCAGTTCTTC
CASSQRSSYNEQFF
>13|TRBV10-3|TRBJ1-2|TRBD1|few
TGTGCCAATGCCGGGACAGGGAGTTCTGGCTACACCTTC
CANAGTGSSGYTF
>12|TRBV29-1|TRBJ2-7|.|.
TGCAGCGTTGACGAGGGGGAAGACGAGCAGTACTTC
CSVDEGEDEQYF
>14|TRBV5-4|TRBJ2-7|.|.
TGTGCCAGCAGCCCGGACTCCTATGGAGACGAGCAGTACTTC
CASSPDSYGDEQYF
>12|TRBV10-3|TRBJ2-1|.|.
TGTGCCATCAGTGAGACCAACAATGAGCAGTTCTTC
CAISETNNEQFF
>15|TRBV29-1|TRBJ2-1|TRBD2|once
TGCAGCGTTGAAATGGGACTAGCTTACTACAATGAGCAGCTCTTC
CSVEMGLAYYNEQLF
>16|TRBV7-3|TRBJ2-1|TRBD2|.
TGTGCCAGCAGCTCGGAACTAGCGGGAGGACACAATGAGCAGTTCTTC
CASSSELAGGHNEQFF
>14|TRBV7-3|TRBJ2-3|TRBD2|few
TGTGCCAGCAATCTAGCGGGATATAAAGATACGCAGTATTTT
CASNLAGYKDTQYF
>14|TRBV19|TRBJ2-7|TRBD2|.
TGTGCCAGTGGCAGGGTCGGCGGGAGCTACGAGCAGTACTTC
CASGRVGGSYEQYF
>14|TRBV10-3|TRBJ1-1|.|.
TGTGCCATCAGCTTGGGTGGGGGTAACACTGAAGCTTTCTTT
CAISLGGGNTEAFF
>15|TRBV4-2|TRBJ2-7|.|.
TGTGCCAGCAGCCAAGGGAGGACGGGGTACTACGAGCAGTACTTC
CASSQGRTGYYEQYF
>16|TRBV5-1|TRBJ2-1|TRBD2|.
TGCGCCAGCAGCTTGATCAGCGGGGGCTCCTACAATGAGCAGTTCTTC
CASSLISGGSYNEQFF
>15|TRBV6-1|TRBJ2-7|.|few
TGTGCCAGCATTCTCGGACAGCTAGCTAAGTACGAGCAGTACTTC
CASILGQLAKYEQYF
>15|TRBV4-2|TRBJ2-7|.|few
TGTGCCAGCAGCCAATTCGGCGAGCCCCCATACGAGCAGTACTTC
CASSQFGEPPYEQYF
>13|TRBV2|TRBJ2-3|.|.
TGTGCCAGCCGGCTGCTTAGCACAGATACGCAGTATTTT
CASRLLSTDTQYF
>14|TRBV6-5|TRBJ2-7|TRBD1|few
TGTGCCAGCAGTTACACAGGGGGCGGTTACGAGCAGTACTTC
CASSYTGGGYEQYF
>15|TRBV7-9|TRBJ1-4|.|few
TGTGCCAGCAGCTTAGTTCGCGGGGTGGGCGAAAAACTGTTTTTT
CASSLVRGVGEKLFF
>13|TRBV4-3|TRBJ1-2|.|few
TGCGCCAGCAGCCAAGATCGTCGGACTGGCTACACCTTC
CASSQDRRTGYTF
>14|TRBV4-2|TRBJ2-5|TRBD1|few
TGTGCCAGCAGCCACCCTGGACAGGGAGAGACCCAGTACTTC
CASSHPGQGETQYF